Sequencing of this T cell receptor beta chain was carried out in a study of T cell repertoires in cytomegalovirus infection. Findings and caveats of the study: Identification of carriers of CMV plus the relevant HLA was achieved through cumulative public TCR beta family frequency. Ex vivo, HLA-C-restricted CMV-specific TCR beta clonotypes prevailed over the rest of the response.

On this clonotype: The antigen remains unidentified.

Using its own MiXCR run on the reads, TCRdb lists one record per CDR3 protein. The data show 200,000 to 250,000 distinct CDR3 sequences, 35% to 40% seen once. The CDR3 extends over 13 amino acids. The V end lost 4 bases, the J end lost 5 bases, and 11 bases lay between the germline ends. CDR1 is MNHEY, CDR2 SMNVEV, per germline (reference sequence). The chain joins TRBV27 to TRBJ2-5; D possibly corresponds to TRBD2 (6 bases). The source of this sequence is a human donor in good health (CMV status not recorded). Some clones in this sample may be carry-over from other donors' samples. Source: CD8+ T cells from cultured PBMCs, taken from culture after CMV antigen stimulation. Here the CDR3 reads CASSWDGGETQYF. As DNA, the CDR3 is TGTGCCAGCAGTTGGGACGGAGGGGAGACCCAGTACTTC.